What follows are 30 T cell receptor beta chains derived from one specimen sequenced in a study of T cell clonotyping in hematopoietic cell transplantation (TCRdb year 2021). Libraries were built with the immunoSEQ multiplex PCR assay. In TCRdb, the immuneACCESS table is reduced to in-frame sequences with V and J assigned. These tables do not hold every clone; where another copy was compared, an unresolved V gene accounts for under half, and the others remain unexplained. This sample comprises tens of thousands of clones, about 95% of them detected only once. Together, the top ten hold around 0.85% of the sample. Specimen: peripheral blood mononuclear cells. These receptors were obtained from a woman between 50 and 59 years old in good health. Some clones in this sample may be carry-over from other donors' samples.

V usage is TRBV7-2 and J usage is TRBJ1-5; D remains unclear. V lost 4 bases and J 0 bases, leaving 10 bases between the germline ends. The CDR3 covers 15 residues. Per germline, CDR1 SGHTA and CDR2 FQGNSA. The CDR3 DNA is TGTGCCAGCAGCTATCAACACAATAGCAATCAGCCCCAGCATTTT. Its translation is CASSYQHNSNQPQHF.

V gene TRBV19 combines with J gene TRBJ2-7, with 8 nucleotides matching TRBD1. This CDR3 is 13 amino acids long. In germline, CDR1 is LNHDA, CDR2 SQIVND (reference sequence). Trimming took 5 bases from V and 5 from J; bases not matched to a gene: 5. The DNA of the CDR3 is TGTGCCAGTAGTTGGGCAGGGGGCGACGAGCAGTACTTC. This encodes CASSWAGGDEQYF. Full variable domain (remainder filled in from reference TRBV19 and TRBJ2-7): DGGITQSPKYLFRKEGQNVTLSCEQNLNHDAMYWYRQDPGQGLRLIYYSQIVNDFQKGDIAEGYSVSREKKESFPLTVTSAQKNPTAFYLCASSWAGGDEQYFGPGTRLTVT.

The chain recombines TRBV7-2 with TRBJ2-3; 11 bases match TRBD2. Per germline, CDR1 SGHTA and CDR2 FQGNSA. V shed 6 bases, J shed 4 bases, and the junction held 3 bases outside the gene matches. This CDR3 has 14 residues. CDR3 protein: CASSSGGASDTQYF. CDR3 bases: TGTGCCAGCAGTAGCGGGGGGGCCTCAGATACGCAGTATTTT.

The chain employs TRBV6-1 and TRBJ1-1; D gene unclear. CDR1 is MNHNS, CDR2 SASEGT, per germline. This CDR3 is built from 11 residues. V was trimmed by 4 bases and J by 1 base, leaving 1 base between them. Written as DNA, the CDR3 is TGTGCCAGCAGTGGGAACACTGAAGCTTTCTTT. This sequence encodes CASSGNTEAFF.

The chain uses TRBV7-9 and TRBJ1-4, with 9 bases fitting TRBD1. The CDR3 runs 16 residues. Germline V gene lookup returns CDR1 SEHNR and CDR2 FQNEAQ (reference sequence). The J segment lost 7 bases and the V segment lost 1 base, leaving 7 bases of the junction unmatched. Written as DNA, the CDR3 is TGTGCCAGCAGCTTAGGAGTCGTGACAGGGGGTGAAAAACTGTTTTTT. Translated: CASSLGVVTGGEKLFF.

This sequence joins TRBV10-3 and TRBJ2-2, with D hard to call. This CDR3 contains 14 residues. V was pared by 2 bases and J by 1 base, with 5 bases between. CDR1 and CDR2 (germline): ENHRY, SYGVKD. DNA for the CDR3: TGTGCCATCAGTGAGGAGGAGAACACCGGGGAGCTGTTTTTT. This sequence encodes CAISEEENTGELFF.

J is TRBJ2-7 and V is TRBV7-2; 7 nucleotides align to TRBD2. The CDR3 runs 14 residues. Germline V gene data show CDR1 as SGHTA and CDR2 as FQGNSA. The trim removed 3 bases at V and 2 bases at J, leaving 4 bases unmatched. For the CDR3, the DNA is TGTGCCAGCAGCTTTGGCGGGAGCCCCTACGAGCAGTACTTC. Amino acids: CASSFGGSPYEQYF.

This chain uses TRBV29-1 with TRBJ2-1, with 8 bases that match TRBD2. In germline, CDR1 is SQVTM, CDR2 ANQGSEA. The CDR3 has 14 amino acids. Losses at the gene ends were 3 bases for V and 3 bases for J; bases not matched to a gene: 4. This CDR3 reads CSVEGGGNYNEQFF. CDR3 nucleotide sequence: TGCAGCGTTGAGGGCGGGGGGAACTACAATGAGCAGTTCTTC.

The rearrangement uses TRBV4-1 and TRBJ1-6; D is perhaps TRBD1 (6 bases). There are 17 residues in the CDR3. From germline, CDR1 is MGHRA and CDR2 YSYEKL. V lost 4 bases to trimming and J lost 0 bases, with 13 bases between them. The CDR3, as DNA: TGCGCCAGCAGCCGCGGGGGGCCGAGCTCCTATAATTCACCCCTCCACTTT. It is translated as CASSRGGPSSYNSPLHF.

J is TRBJ2-2 and V is TRBV9; D unresolved. The CDR3 totals 15 residues. From germline, CDR1 is SGDLS and CDR2 YYNGEE. Trimming shortened V by 4 bases and J by 0 bases, and 10 bases separated the two germline ends. CDR3 nucleotide sequence: TGTGCCAGCAGCTCTAGGCTGACGAACACCGGGGAGCTGTTTTTT. It codes for CASSSRLTNTGELFF.

The V call is TRBV7-2, the J call TRBJ2-7, with 10 bases aligning to TRBD2. CDR1 and CDR2 from the germline V gene are SGHTA and FQGNSA. CDR3 size: 15 residues. V was clipped by 5 bases and J by 3 bases; unmatched bases: 7. CDR3 DNA: TGTGCCAGCAGCATAAGCGGGGGGGCACTCTACGAGCAGTACTTC. This translates into CASSISGGALYEQYF.

V is TRBV15 and J is TRBJ1-2, with 7 bases aligning to TRBD1. V was clipped by 3 bases and J by 9 bases; unmatched bases: 10. Germline V CDR1 and CDR2: LNHNV, YYDKDF (reference sequence). The CDR3 length is 14 residues. Written as DNA, the CDR3 is TGTGCCACCAGCAGGGGGACAGACTTCTTGAGCTACACCTTC. This encodes CATSRGTDFLSYTF.

This chain connects TRBV10-3 to TRBJ2-7; 10 bases align to TRBD2. The CDR3 contains 14 residues. The junction had 3 bases not matched to a gene; V was cut back by 4 bases and J by 3 bases. CDR1 and CDR2 from the germline V gene are ENHRY and SYGVKD. The CDR3 bases are TGTGCCATCAGTGTGAGCGGGGGGGACTACGAGCAGTACTTC. Translation gives CAISVSGGDYEQYF.

The chain recombines TRBV6-5 with TRBJ1-5, with a weak D call TRBD1 (6 bases). The V gene's germline CDR1 is MNHEY and CDR2 SVGAGI. The CDR3 consists of 14 residues. Trimming shortened V by 7 bases and J by 3 bases, and 13 bases separated the two germline ends. The CDR3 here is CASTADRNNQPQHF. Written as DNA, the CDR3 is TGTGCCAGCACCGCGGACAGAAACAATCAGCCCCAGCATTTT.

This clone occurred a few times. This rearrangement joins TRBV7-6 to TRBJ1-1; no clear D. With 4 bases removed from V and 3 bases from J, the gap between germline ends came to 9 bases. This CDR3 region has 13 residues. Germline V CDR1 and CDR2: SGHVS, FNYEAQ. CDR3 amino acids: CASSSEDDTEAFF. CDR3 in DNA: TGTGCCAGCAGCTCCGAGGATGACACTGAAGCTTTCTTT.

This clone appeared once. The rearrangement uses TRBV7-2 and TRBJ2-7, with 7 bases identical to TRBD1. Germline CDR1 SGHTA, CDR2 FQGNSA. This CDR3 is 14 amino acids long. Unmatched junction bases numbered 2, after V lost 1 base and J lost 2 bases. The CDR3 protein is CASSLEGQTYEQYF. Written as DNA, the CDR3 is TGTGCCAGCAGCTTAGAGGGACAGACCTACGAGCAGTACTTC.

V is TRBV25-1 and J is TRBJ2-5; weak D call: TRBD1 (6 bases). The V gene's germline CDR1 is MGHDK and CDR2 SYGVNS. V gave up 2 bases and J gave up 4 bases, with 14 bases separating them. CDR3 length: 15 residues. Here the CDR3 reads CASSERMGARETQYF. In DNA, the CDR3 is TGTGCCAGCAGTGAAAGGATGGGGGCCCGAGAGACCCAGTACTTC.

The V gene is TRBV4-2, the J gene TRBJ1-6, with D perhaps TRBD1 (5 bases). Looked up from germline, CDR1 is LGHNA and CDR2 is YNFKEQ. V was shortened by 1 base and J by 0 bases, with 13 bases between the two germline ends. This CDR3 has 18 residues. The DNA for the CDR3 is TGTGCCAGCAGCCAAGGTGACAGTCAAAGCTCCTATAATTCACCCCTCCACTTT. It specifies CASSQGDSQSSYNSPLHF.

The V call is TRBV7-7, the J call TRBJ2-3, with D tentatively TRBD2 (5 bases). Trimming took 5 bases from V and 5 from J, leaving 17 bases between them. The CDR3 loop spans 15 amino acids. Germline lookup yields CDR1 SSHAT and CDR2 FNYEAQ (reference sequence). CDR3 DNA: TGTGCCAGCAGCGTGACACGGGGAACCGAAGATACGCAGTATTTT. Protein: CASSVTRGTEDTQYF.

This rearrangement joins TRBV5-1 to TRBJ2-6; 7 bases are shared with TRBD1. V lost 6 bases to trimming and J lost 2 bases; unmatched junction nucleotides: 2. CDR1 and CDR2 (germline): SGHRS, YFSETQ. The CDR3 loop spans 14 amino acids. DNA of the CDR3: TGCGCCAGCACCCAGGGGGCTGGGGCCAACGTCCTGACTTTC. Translated: CASTQGAGANVLTF.

The chain joins TRBV11-2 to TRBJ2-3; TRBD2 matches at 12 bases. The trim removed 2 bases at V and 6 bases at J, leaving 6 bases unmatched. The CDR3 has 16 amino acids. Germline CDR1 SGHAT, CDR2 FQNNGV. The CDR3, as DNA: TGTGCCAGCAGCTTACTAGCGGGGGGGCCTTGGGATACGCAGTATTTT. Amino acid sequence: CASSLLAGGPWDTQYF.

The CDR3 loop reads CSVQTGFEYGYTF. CDR3 in DNA: TGCAGCGTTCAGACAGGGTTTGAGTATGGCTACACCTTC. V usage is TRBV29-1 and J usage is TRBJ1-2; TRBD1 aligns across 7 bases. V lost 5 bases to trimming and J lost 5 bases; unmatched junction nucleotides: 8. The CDR3 is 13 amino acids. CDR1 SQVTM and CDR2 ANQGSEA come from the germline V gene. Variable domain in full (rest from reference TRBV29-1 and TRBJ1-2): SAVISQKPSRDICQRGTSLTIQCQVDSQVTMMFWYRQQPGQSLTLIATANQGSEATYESGFVIDKFPISRPNLTFSTLTVSNMSPEDSSIYLCSVQTGFEYGYTFGSGTRLTVV.

The chain is built from TRBV4-1 and TRBJ2-7, with TRBD2 matching 12 bases. V trimming: 0 bases; J trimming: 1 base; junction bases outside the gene matches: 7. The CDR3 covers 18 residues. The germline V gene has CDR1 MGHRA and CDR2 YSYEKL. Written as DNA, the CDR3 is TGCGCCAGCAGCCAAGATCTACAGCTAGCGGGGGGGTCCTACGAGCAGTACTTC. It yields the protein CASSQDLQLAGGSYEQYF.

This chain uses TRBV7-2 with TRBJ2-2, with D possibly being TRBD2 (5 bases). V lost 6 bases to trimming and J lost 2 bases, with 10 bases between them. This CDR3 region has 14 residues. The germline V gene has CDR1 SGHTA and CDR2 FQGNSA. The CDR3 sequence: CASSPGLNTGELFF. DNA of the CDR3: TGTGCCAGCAGTCCCGGACTCAACACCGGGGAGCTGTTTTTT.

The chain carries TRBV7-8 and TRBJ2-1; D gene uncertain. V shed 2 bases and J shed 8 bases, with 7 bases lying between them. The CDR3 sequence is 12 residues long. Germline CDR1 and CDR2: SGHVS and FQNEAQ. The CDR3 protein is CASSLPSHEQFF. The CDR3 DNA is TGTGCCAGCAGCTTACCGAGCCATGAGCAGTTCTTC.

The gene calls are TRBV7-2 and TRBJ1-2, with a weak D call TRBD1 (5 bases). V was pared by 6 bases and J by 8 bases, with 16 bases between. The CDR3 has 13 amino acids. Per the germline V gene, CDR1 is SGHTA and CDR2 is FQGNSA. The CDR3 nucleotides read TGTGCCAGCAGGGACATGCAGGCTGCGGGCTACACCTTC. Protein: CASRDMQAAGYTF.

This clone occurred a few times. V is TRBV7-9 and J is TRBJ1-2; unclear D gene. The V gene's germline CDR1 is SEHNR and CDR2 FQNEAQ (reference sequence). The CDR3 is 11 residues long. V was shortened by 5 bases and J by 4 bases, with 5 bases between the two germline ends. This CDR3 reads CASSATYGYTF. CDR3 DNA sequence: TGTGCCAGCAGCGCCACCTATGGCTACACCTTC.

V usage is TRBV11-3 and J usage is TRBJ1-1; 9 bases agree with TRBD1. Germline CDR1 is SGHNT and CDR2 is YENEEA. Germline trimming cut 1 base from V and 11 bases from J; bases unmatched to any gene: 5. The CDR3 is made up of 13 amino acids. As DNA, the CDR3 is TGTGCCAGCAGCTTAGGACAGGGGGTGGATGCTTTCTTT. Translated, it gives CASSLGQGVDAFF.

The chain links TRBV5-5 to TRBJ1-1; no reliable D call. Between the trimmed V and J ends, which lost 1 base and 3 bases, there was a span of 7 bases. Germline V CDR1 and CDR2: SGHKS, YYEKEE (reference sequence). The CDR3 extends over 13 amino acids. The CDR3 loop reads CASSLLGDTEAFF. Written as DNA, the CDR3 is TGTGCCAGCAGCTTGTTGGGTGACACTGAAGCTTTCTTT.

The chain couples TRBV30 to TRBJ1-5; the D is unclear. With 1 base removed from V and 0 bases from J, the gap between germline ends came to 10 bases. CDR3 length equals 15 residues. Per the germline V gene, CDR1 is GTSNPN and CDR2 is SVGIG (reference sequence). CDR3 sequence reads: CAWSGPGNSNQPQHF. CDR3 DNA: TGTGCCTGGAGTGGGCCCGGGAATAGCAATCAGCCCCAGCATTTT.